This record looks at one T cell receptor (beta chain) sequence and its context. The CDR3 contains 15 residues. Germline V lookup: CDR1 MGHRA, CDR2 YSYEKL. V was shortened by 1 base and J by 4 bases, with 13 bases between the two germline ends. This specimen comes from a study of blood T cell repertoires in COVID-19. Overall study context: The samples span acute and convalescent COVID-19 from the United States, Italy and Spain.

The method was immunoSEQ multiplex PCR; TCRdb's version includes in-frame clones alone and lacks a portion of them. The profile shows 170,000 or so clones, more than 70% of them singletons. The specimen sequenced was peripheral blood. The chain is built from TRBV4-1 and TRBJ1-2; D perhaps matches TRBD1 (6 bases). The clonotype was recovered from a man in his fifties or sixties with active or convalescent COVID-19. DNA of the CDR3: TGCGCCAGCAGCCAAGGTGGAATCAGGGGCTATGGCTACACCTTC. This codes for CASSQGGIRGYGYTF.